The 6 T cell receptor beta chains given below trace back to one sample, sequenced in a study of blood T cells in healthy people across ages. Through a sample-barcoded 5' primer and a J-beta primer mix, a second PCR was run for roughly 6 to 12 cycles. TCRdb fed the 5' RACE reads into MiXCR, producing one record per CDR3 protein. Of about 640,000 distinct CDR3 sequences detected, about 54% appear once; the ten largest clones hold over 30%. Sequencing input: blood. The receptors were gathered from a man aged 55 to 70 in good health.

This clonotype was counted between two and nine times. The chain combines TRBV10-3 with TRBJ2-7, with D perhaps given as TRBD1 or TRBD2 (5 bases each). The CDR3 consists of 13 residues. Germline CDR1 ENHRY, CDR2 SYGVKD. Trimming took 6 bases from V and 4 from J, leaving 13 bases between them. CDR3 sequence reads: CAISPDSGYEQYF. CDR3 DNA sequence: TGTGCCATCAGCCCGGACTCAGGGTACGAGCAGTACTTC.

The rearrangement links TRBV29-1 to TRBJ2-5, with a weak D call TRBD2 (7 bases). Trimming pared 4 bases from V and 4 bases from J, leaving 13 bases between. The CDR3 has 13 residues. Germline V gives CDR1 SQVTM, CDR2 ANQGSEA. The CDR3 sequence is CSVGGGPGETQYF. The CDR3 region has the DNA TGCAGCGTTGGGGGGGGGCCTGGAGAGACCCAGTACTTC.

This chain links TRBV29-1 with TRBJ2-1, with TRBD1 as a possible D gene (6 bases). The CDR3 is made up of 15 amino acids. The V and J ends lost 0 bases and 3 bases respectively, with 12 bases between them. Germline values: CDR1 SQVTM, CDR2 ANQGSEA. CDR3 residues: CSVEDNRVGYNEQFF. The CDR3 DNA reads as TGCAGCGTTGAAGATAACAGGGTGGGCTACAATGAGCAGTTCTTC.

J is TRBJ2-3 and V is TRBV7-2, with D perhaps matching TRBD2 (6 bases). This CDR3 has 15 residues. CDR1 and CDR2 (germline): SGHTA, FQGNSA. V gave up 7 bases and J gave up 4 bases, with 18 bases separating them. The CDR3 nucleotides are TGTGCCAGCACCACGGGCAGGGCTAGCGCAGATACGCAGTATTTT. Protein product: CASTTGRASADTQYF.

Here the CDR3 reads CASSQVAGAAQETQYF. In DNA form, the CDR3 reads TGCGCCAGCAGCCAAGTAGCGGGGGCCGCCCAAGAGACCCAGTACTTC. The chain carries TRBV5-1 and TRBJ2-5, with TRBD2 matching over 9 bases. The CDR3 is made up of 16 amino acids. CDR1 and CDR2 from the germline V gene are SGHRS and YFSETQ. Losses at the gene ends were 4 bases for V and 1 base for J; bases not matched to a gene: 8.

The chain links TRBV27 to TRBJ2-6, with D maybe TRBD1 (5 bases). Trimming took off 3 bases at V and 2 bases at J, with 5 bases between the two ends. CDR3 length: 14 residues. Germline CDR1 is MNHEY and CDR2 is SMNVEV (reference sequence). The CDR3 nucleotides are TGTGCCAGCAGTTTCAGGGCTGGGGCCAACGTCCTGACTTTC. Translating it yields CASSFRAGANVLTF. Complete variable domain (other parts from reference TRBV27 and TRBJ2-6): EAQVTQNPRYLITVTGKKLTVTCSQNMNHEYMSWYRQDPGLGLRQIYYSMNVEVTDKGDVPEGYKVSRKEKRNFPLILESPSPNQTSLYFCASSFRAGANVLTFGAGSRLTVL.